Described below is a single T cell receptor beta chain sequence and its context. Authors' processing steps: Amplifying reference gene primers gave estimates of nucleated cell counts. Sequencing was performed with immunoSEQ multiplex PCR; in TCRdb, only in-frame clones are kept and a portion is missing. D and trimming come from the DNA, and the V and J calls and clone size come from that table. The sample has approximately 170,000 clones; over 75% are singletons. These data originate in a study of blood T cell repertoires in COVID-19. Study at large: Samples representing acute and convalescent COVID-19 were sourced from the United States, Italy and Spain. The cDNA or gDNA used as material had been derived from T cells, B-cell-depleted T cells, or PBMCs.

The CDR3 is 13 amino acids. V was pared by 5 bases and J by 4 bases, with 3 bases of the junction left unmatched. The germline CDR1 and CDR2 sequences are SGHRS and YFSETQ. This TCR came from a human donor in a cohort sampled during active COVID-19. This chain uses TRBV5-1 with TRBJ2-3; TRBD1 matches 8 bases. Sequenced material: peripheral blood. CDR3 DNA sequence: TGCGCCAGCAGTTCGACAGGGGCAGATACGCAGTATTTT. It encodes CASSSTGADTQYF.